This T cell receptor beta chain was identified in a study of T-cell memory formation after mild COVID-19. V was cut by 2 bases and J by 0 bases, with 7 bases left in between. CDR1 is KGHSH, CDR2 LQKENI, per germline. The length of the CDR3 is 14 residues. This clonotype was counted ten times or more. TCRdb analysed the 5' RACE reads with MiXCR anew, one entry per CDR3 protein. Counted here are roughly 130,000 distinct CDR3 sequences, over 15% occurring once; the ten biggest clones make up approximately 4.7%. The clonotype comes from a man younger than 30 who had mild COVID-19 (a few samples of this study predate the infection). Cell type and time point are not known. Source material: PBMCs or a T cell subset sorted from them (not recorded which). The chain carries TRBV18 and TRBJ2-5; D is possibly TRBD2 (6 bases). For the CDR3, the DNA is TGTGCCAGCTCACCAGCGGGGAACCAAGAGACCCAGTACTTC. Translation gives CASSPAGNQETQYF.